This entry lists 10 T cell receptor beta chains sequenced from one sample in a study of blood T cell repertoires in COVID-19. Clones were sequenced by immunoSEQ multiplex PCR, and TCRdb holds only the in-frame ones, with some missing. Of some 220,000 clones listed, 80% are singletons. The sample taken for sequencing was peripheral blood. These receptors were obtained from a woman aged 70-85 years with acute or convalescent COVID-19.

The sample holds a few counts of this clone. The gene calls are TRBV18 and TRBJ2-2, with a possible D match to TRBD1 (6 bases). V was cut by 5 bases and J by 5 bases, with 12 bases left in between. The CDR3 has 14 residues. The germline CDR1 and CDR2 sequences are KGHSH and LQKENI. This CDR3 reads CASSSQTGTGELFF. The CDR3 region has the DNA TGTGCCAGCTCATCCCAAACAGGGACCGGGGAGCTGTTTTTT.

The chain links TRBV6-6 to TRBJ2-2; 7 nucleotides align to TRBD1. The length of the CDR3 is 15 residues. Trimming at V came to 4 bases and at J to 4 bases, leaving 6 bases not matched to a gene. Germline CDR1 is MNHNY and CDR2 is SVGAGI (reference sequence). In DNA form, the CDR3 reads TGTGCCAGCAGTTCCCAGGGGGTCGGCACCGGGGAGCTGTTTTTT. Translated: CASSSQGVGTGELFF.

This chain connects TRBV27 to TRBJ2-7; D not certain. Trimming left V 5 bases short and J 2 bases short, with 10 bases between. The CDR3 runs 13 residues. Germline CDR1 is MNHEY and CDR2 is SMNVEV (reference sequence). The chain's CDR3 is CASSRRNTYEQYF. CDR3 coding DNA: TGTGCCAGCAGTAGGAGAAATACCTACGAGCAGTACTTC.

V and J are TRBV7-3 and TRBJ2-1, with 7 bases that match TRBD2. CDR3 length: 15 residues. Germline CDR1 is SGHTA and CDR2 is FQGTGA. With V trimmed by 6 bases and J by 7 bases, 12 bases remained unmatched. DNA for the CDR3: TGTGCCAGCAGTTTTCCTCTTAGGGACTATAATGAGCAGTTCTTC. Translation gives CASSFPLRDYNEQFF.

DNA for the CDR3: TGCGCCAGCAGCTTACAGGGGATTAATGAAAAACTGTTTTTT. Its protein is CASSLQGINEKLFF. The rearrangement links TRBV5-1 to TRBJ1-4, with TRBD1 matching over 7 bases. Unmatched junction bases numbered 2, after V lost 2 bases and J lost 4 bases. The CDR3 covers 14 residues. CDR1 is SGHRS, CDR2 YFSETQ, per germline.

This clone has just a few counts. The rearrangement uses TRBV2 and TRBJ2-5; D not resolved. The V end lost 4 bases, the J end lost 2 bases, and 8 bases lay between the germline ends. Germline V gene lookup returns CDR1 SNHLY and CDR2 FYNNEI. The CDR3 runs to 13 residues. CDR3: CASSVDGQETQYF. In DNA form, the CDR3 reads TGTGCCAGCAGTGTAGACGGGCAAGAGACCCAGTACTTC.

To note about this clone: This sample also contains other DNA sequences that code for the same CDR3. The V and J genes are TRBV5-6 and TRBJ1-6, with D hard to call. The CDR3 has 13 residues. The ends were cut back, 4 bases at V and 8 bases at J, with 10 bases in the middle. Germline assignment: CDR1 SGHDT and CDR2 YYEEEE. For the CDR3, the DNA is TGTGCCAGCAGCCCAGATAGCGATTCACCCCTCCACTTT. Translated, it gives CASSPDSDSPLHF.

The rearrangement links TRBV7-2 to TRBJ2-5, with TRBD1 matching 9 bases. V was clipped by 7 bases and J by 2 bases; unmatched bases: 2. This CDR3 has 13 residues. Germline V CDR1 and CDR2: SGHTA, FQGNSA. CDR3 residues: CASNRGLQETQYF. CDR3 nucleotides: TGTGCCAGCAACAGGGGGCTGCAAGAGACCCAGTACTTC.

The chain links TRBV24-1 to TRBJ2-5, with D perhaps TRBD2 (7 bases). This CDR3 spans 14 amino acids. With 4 bases removed from V and 4 bases from J, the gap between germline ends came to 12 bases. Germline-derived CDR1 and CDR2 are KGHDR and SFDVKD. CDR3 region: CATSDGGPRETQYF. DNA for the CDR3: TGTGCCACCAGTGACGGGGGGCCGCGAGAGACCCAGTACTTC.

The chain recombines TRBV27 with TRBJ2-5, with 11 positions matching TRBD1. Germline trimming cut 6 bases from V and 5 bases from J; bases unmatched to any gene: 8. Germline-derived CDR1 and CDR2 are MNHEY and SMNVEV (reference sequence). The CDR3 loop spans 15 amino acids. This chain's CDR3 is CASRFGQGAGETQYF. The CDR3 DNA sequence: TGTGCCAGCAGATTTGGACAGGGGGCCGGGGAGACCCAGTACTTC.